This entry is about one T cell receptor beta chain. Under the authors' procedure: Counts of nucleated cells, estimated from reference gene primer amplification, were obtained. Using immunoSEQ multiplex PCR, the repertoire was profiled, and TCRdb retains in-frame clones only, with some absent. V and J calls and clone size come straight from that table; D and trimming were deduced from the DNA. The table records 95,000 to 100,000 clones, around 85% of them present only once. The V and J ends lost 5 bases and 2 bases, in that order; junction bases with no gene match: 4. CDR3 size: 14 residues. Germline CDR1 is MDHEN and CDR2 is SYDVKM. The data belong to a study of blood T cell repertoires in COVID-19. About the study: Samples representing acute and convalescent COVID-19 were sourced from the United States, Italy and Spain. The cDNA or gDNA used as material had been derived from T cells, B-cell-depleted T cells, or PBMCs.

The source of this sequence is a woman between 65 and 79 years old with active or convalescent COVID-19. The chain links TRBV28 to TRBJ2-3, with 7 bases matching TRBD1. Material: peripheral blood. The CDR3: CASSPQGPTDTQYF. The DNA for the CDR3 is TGTGCCAGCAGTCCACAGGGGCCCACAGATACGCAGTATTTT. The complete variable domain, with remaining parts taken from reference TRBV28 and TRBJ2-3, reads DVKVTQSSRYLVKRTGEKVFLECVQDMDHENMFWYRQDPGLGLRLIYFSYDVKMKEKGDIPEGYSVSREKKERFSLILESASTNQTSMYLCASSPQGPTDTQYFGPGTRLTVL.